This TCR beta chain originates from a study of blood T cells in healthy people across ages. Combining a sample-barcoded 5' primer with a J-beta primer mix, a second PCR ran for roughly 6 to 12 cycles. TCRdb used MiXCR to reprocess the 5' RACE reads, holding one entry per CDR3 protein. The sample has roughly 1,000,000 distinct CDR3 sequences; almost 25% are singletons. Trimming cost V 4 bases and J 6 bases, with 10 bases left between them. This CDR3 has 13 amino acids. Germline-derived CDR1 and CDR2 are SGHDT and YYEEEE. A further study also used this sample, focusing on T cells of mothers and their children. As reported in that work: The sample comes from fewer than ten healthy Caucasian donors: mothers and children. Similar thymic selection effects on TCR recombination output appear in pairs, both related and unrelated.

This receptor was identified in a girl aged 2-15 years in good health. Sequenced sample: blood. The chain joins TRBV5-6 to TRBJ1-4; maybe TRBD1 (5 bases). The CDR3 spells CASSAGSDEKLFF. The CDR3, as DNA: TGTGCCAGCAGCGCAGGGTCGGATGAAAAACTGTTTTTT.